Listed here are 8 T cell receptor beta chains from one sample, sequenced in a study of T cells in localized non-small cell lung cancer. Measured with immunoSEQ multiplex PCR; TCRdb has only the in-frame clones, and not every one. The profile shows approximately 21,000 clones, roughly nine tenths of them singletons. Sequencing was performed on peripheral blood, taken before any cancer treatment. The source is a male donor aged 60 or over with stage I lung adenocarcinoma.

V is TRBV19 and J is TRBJ1-5, with D hard to call. The V gene lost 3 bases and the J gene lost 9 bases, with 9 bases spanning the gap. This CDR3 contains 12 residues. CDR1 is LNHDA, CDR2 SQIVND, per germline (reference sequence). CDR3 bases: TGTGCCAGTAGTATGGAGATTGGGCCCCAGCATTTT. It codes for CASSMEIGPQHF.

This chain uses TRBV5-1 with TRBJ2-5, with 8 bases fitting TRBD2. The V and J ends lost 6 bases and 3 bases, in that order; junction bases with no gene match: 13. The germline gives CDR1 SGHRS, CDR2 YFSETQ. The length of the CDR3 is 16 residues. DNA for the CDR3: TGCGCCAGCACCCCGGGGGGGGGCCTGGGAGAAGAGACCCAGTACTTC. The encoded protein is CASTPGGGLGEETQYF.

The chain is built from TRBV28 and TRBJ1-6, with 7 bases matching TRBD1. V shed 6 bases and J 7 bases; nucleotides not matched to a gene: 15. Germline V CDR1 and CDR2: MDHEN, SYDVKM. The CDR3 totals 17 residues. The CDR3 sequence: CASRPSGGQLNNSPLHF. As DNA, the CDR3 is TGTGCCAGCAGACCCTCAGGGGGACAGCTTAACAATTCACCCCTCCACTTT.

This chain joins TRBV27 and TRBJ2-1; the match to TRBD2 covers 7 bases. Looked up from germline, CDR1 is MNHEY and CDR2 is SMNVEV (reference sequence). This CDR3 is built from 15 residues. Germline trimming cut 6 bases from V and 0 bases from J; bases unmatched to any gene: 5. CDR3 sequence (DNA): TGTGCCAGCAGGTTCGGCGGGAGCTCCTACAATGAGCAGTTCTTC. It yields the protein CASRFGGSSYNEQFF.

The chain combines TRBV5-5 with TRBJ2-5; D uncertain. Per the germline V gene, CDR1 is SGHKS and CDR2 is YYEKEE (reference sequence). CDR3 length: 15 residues. The V end was cut by 3 bases, the J end by 2 bases, with 14 bases between. CDR3 DNA: TGTGCCAGCAGCTCCGGTCACCAGCTACAAGAGACCCAGTACTTC. This codes for CASSSGHQLQETQYF.

The chain uses TRBV7-6 and TRBJ2-7, with D possibly matching TRBD2 (7 bases). Germline V gene data show CDR1 as SGHVS and CDR2 as FNYEAQ. Trimming cost V 5 bases and J 2 bases, with 16 bases left between them. The length of the CDR3 is 15 residues. In DNA, the CDR3 is TGTGCCAGCAGCCTCGAGGGGGGGTCTACCTACGAGCAGTACTTC. It codes for CASSLEGGSTYEQYF. The full variable domain, completed using reference TRBV7-6 and TRBJ2-7, is GAGVSQSPRYKVTKRGQDVALRCDPISGHVSLYWYRQALGQGPEFLTYFNYEAQQDKSGLPNDRFSAERPEGSISTLTIQRTEQRDSAMYRCASSLEGGSTYEQYFGPGTRLTVT.

The J gene is TRBJ2-2, the V gene TRBV27; D is uncertain. V gave up 5 bases and J gave up 1 base, with 5 bases separating them. The CDR3 is 13 residues long. Germline CDR1 is MNHEY and CDR2 is SMNVEV (reference sequence). CDR3 in amino acids: CASSPRNTGELFF. CDR3 coding DNA: TGTGCCAGCAGTCCGAGGAACACCGGGGAGCTGTTTTTT.

The chain is built from TRBV30 and TRBJ1-5; TRBD1 might be the D (6 bases). The CDR3 totals 12 residues. CDR1 and CDR2 from the germline V gene are GTSNPN and SVGIG (reference sequence). V was cut by 1 base and J by 6 bases, with 7 bases left in between. CDR3 region: CAWSGDTQPQHF. In DNA form, the CDR3 reads TGTGCCTGGAGTGGGGACACTCAGCCCCAGCATTTT.